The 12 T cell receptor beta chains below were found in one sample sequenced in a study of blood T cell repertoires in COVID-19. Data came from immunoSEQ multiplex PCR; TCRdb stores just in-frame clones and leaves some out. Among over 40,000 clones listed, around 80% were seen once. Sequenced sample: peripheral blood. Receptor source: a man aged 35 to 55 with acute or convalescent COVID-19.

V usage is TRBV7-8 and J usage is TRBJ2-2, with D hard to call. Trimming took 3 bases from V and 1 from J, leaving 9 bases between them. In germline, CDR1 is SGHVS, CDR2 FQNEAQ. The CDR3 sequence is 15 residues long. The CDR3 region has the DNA TGTGCCAGCAGCTTCTACGAAAGGAACACCGGGGAGCTGTTTTTT. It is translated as CASSFYERNTGELFF.

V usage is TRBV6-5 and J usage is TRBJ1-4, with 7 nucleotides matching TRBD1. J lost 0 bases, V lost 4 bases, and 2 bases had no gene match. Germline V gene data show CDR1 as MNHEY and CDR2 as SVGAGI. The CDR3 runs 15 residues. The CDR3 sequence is CASSLQGATNEKLFF. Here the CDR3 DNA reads TGTGCCAGCAGTTTGCAGGGGGCAACTAATGAAAAACTGTTTTTT.

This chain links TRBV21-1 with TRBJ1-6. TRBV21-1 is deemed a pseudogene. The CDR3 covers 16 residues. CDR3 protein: CASSKTEGRGNSPLHF. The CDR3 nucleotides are TGTGCCAGCAGCAAGACCGAGGGTAGAGGTAATTCACCCCTCCACTTT.

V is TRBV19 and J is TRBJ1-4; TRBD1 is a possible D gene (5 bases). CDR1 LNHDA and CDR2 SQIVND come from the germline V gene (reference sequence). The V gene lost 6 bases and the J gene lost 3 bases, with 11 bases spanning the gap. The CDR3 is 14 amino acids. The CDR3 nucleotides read TGTGCCAGTAGGCCGACAGCCGCTAATGAAAAACTGTTTTTT. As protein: CASRPTAANEKLFF.

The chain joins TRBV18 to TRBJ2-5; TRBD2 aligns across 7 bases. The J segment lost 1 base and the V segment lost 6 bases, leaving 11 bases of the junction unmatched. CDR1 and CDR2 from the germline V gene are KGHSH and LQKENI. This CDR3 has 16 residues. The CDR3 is CASSRGAGVLQETQYF. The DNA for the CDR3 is TGTGCCAGCTCCCGAGGGGCGGGGGTCCTCCAAGAGACCCAGTACTTC.

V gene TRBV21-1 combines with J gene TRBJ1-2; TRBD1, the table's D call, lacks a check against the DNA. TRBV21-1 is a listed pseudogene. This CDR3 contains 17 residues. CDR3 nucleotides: TGTGCCAGCAGCCAATACAGGGGGCAAAGGACTAACTATGGCTACACCTTC. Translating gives CASSQYRGQRTNYGYTF.

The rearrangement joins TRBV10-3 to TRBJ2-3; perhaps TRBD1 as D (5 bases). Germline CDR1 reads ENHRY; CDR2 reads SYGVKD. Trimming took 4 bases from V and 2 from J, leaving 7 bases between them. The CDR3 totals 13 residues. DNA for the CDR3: TGTGCCATCAGTGGACAGCCCACAGATACGCAGTATTTT. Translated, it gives CAISGQPTDTQYF.

DNA of the CDR3: TGTGCCAGCCATCCCGGGACTAGGTCTAATAGTGAGCAGTTCTTC. Its translation: CASHPGTRSNSEQFF. The chain uses TRBV6-5 and TRBJ2-1; 8 positions match TRBD2. The CDR3 sequence is 15 residues long. V lost 8 bases, J lost 9 bases, and 15 bases stayed unmatched. CDR1 and CDR2 from the germline V gene are MNHEY and SVGAGI.

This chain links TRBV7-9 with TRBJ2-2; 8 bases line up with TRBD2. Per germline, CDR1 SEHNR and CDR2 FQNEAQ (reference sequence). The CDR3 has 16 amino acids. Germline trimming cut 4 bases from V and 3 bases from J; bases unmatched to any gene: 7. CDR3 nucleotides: TGTGCCAGCAGCTCGGGAACGGGAGGGGACACCGGGGAGCTGTTTTTT. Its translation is CASSSGTGGDTGELFF.

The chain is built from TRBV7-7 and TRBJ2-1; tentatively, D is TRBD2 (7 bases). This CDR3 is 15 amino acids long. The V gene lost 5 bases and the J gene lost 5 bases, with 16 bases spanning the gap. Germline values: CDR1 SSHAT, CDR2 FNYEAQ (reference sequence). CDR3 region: CASSLTKGGNNEQFF. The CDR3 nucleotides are TGTGCCAGCAGCCTTACAAAGGGGGGGAACAATGAGCAGTTCTTC. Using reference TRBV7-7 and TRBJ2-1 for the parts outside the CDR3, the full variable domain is GAGVSQSPRYKVTKRGQDVTLRCDPISSHATLYWYQQALGQGPEFLTYFNYEAQPDKSGLPSDRFSAERPEGSISTLTIQRTEQRDSAMYRCASSLTKGGNNEQFFGPGTRLTVL.

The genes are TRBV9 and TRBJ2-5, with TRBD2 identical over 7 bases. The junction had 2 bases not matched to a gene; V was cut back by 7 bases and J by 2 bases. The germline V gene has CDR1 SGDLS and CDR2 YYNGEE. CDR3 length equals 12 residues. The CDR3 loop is CASGAGQETQYF. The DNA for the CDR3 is TGTGCCAGCGGAGCGGGGCAAGAGACCCAGTACTTC.

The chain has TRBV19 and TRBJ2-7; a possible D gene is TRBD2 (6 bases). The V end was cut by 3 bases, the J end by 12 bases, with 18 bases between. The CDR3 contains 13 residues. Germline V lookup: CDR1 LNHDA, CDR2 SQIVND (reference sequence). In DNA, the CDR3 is TGTGCCAGTAGTATTCCTGCTTCTCGGGAGAGGTACTTC. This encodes CASSIPASRERYF.